Shown below are 30 T cell receptor beta chains from a single sample sequenced in a study of blood T cell repertoires in COVID-19. Some clones are missing from TCRdb's copy, which holds only in-frame ones; the method was immunoSEQ multiplex PCR. The sample holds approximately 300,000 clones, 90% seen once. Sequencing was carried out using PBMCs or T cells enriched from blood (not recorded which). The receptors shown here come from a man in his sixties who had recovered from COVID-19.

The genes are TRBV6-6 and TRBJ2-7; tentatively, D is TRBD2 (6 bases). From germline, CDR1 is MNHNY and CDR2 SVGAGI (reference sequence). The CDR3 extends over 14 amino acids. Trimming removed 2 bases from V and 12 bases from J, with 20 bases in between. CDR3 in DNA: TGTGCCAGCAGTTACAATTGGCAGGGCGCCGGGGGGTACTTC. It is translated as CASSYNWQGAGGYF.

This clone was detected once. This rearrangement joins TRBV10-3 to TRBJ2-7; 8 bases are a match to TRBD2. Germline loops: CDR1 ENHRY, CDR2 SYGVKD. The length of the CDR3 is 18 residues. V shed 6 bases, J shed 3 bases, and the junction held 19 bases outside the gene matches. This chain's CDR3 is CAIRGDGGASGSNYEQYF. DNA for the CDR3: TGTGCCATCAGAGGCGACGGCGGGGCGAGCGGGAGTAACTACGAGCAGTACTTC.

The J gene is TRBJ2-2, the V gene TRBV3-1 (or the pseudogene TRBV3-2); D may be TRBD2 (7 bases). The CDR3 has 16 amino acids. Trimming removed 5 bases at V and 3 bases at J, with 16 bases between. The germline V gene encodes CDR1 LGHDT and CDR2 YNNKEL (reference sequence). This CDR3 is CASSANGGPYTGELFF. DNA of the CDR3: TGTGCCAGCAGCGCGAACGGGGGGCCGTACACCGGGGAGCTGTTTTTT.

The chain joins TRBV10-3 to TRBJ2-5; tentative D call: TRBD1 (6 bases). The germline CDR1 and CDR2 sequences are ENHRY and SYGVKD. V was trimmed by 10 bases and J by 2 bases, leaving 14 bases between them. The CDR3 is 13 amino acids. CDR3 protein: CATSKQGQETQYF. The CDR3 DNA reads as TGTGCCACCTCCAAGCAGGGGCAAGAGACCCAGTACTTC.

The J gene is TRBJ1-6, the V gene TRBV7-9; D is possibly TRBD1 (6 bases). Germline loops: CDR1 SEHNR, CDR2 FQNEAQ (reference sequence). Trimming removed 5 bases from V and 5 bases from J, with 16 bases in between. The length of the CDR3 is 16 residues. The CDR3 DNA follows: TGTGCCAGCAGCCAAATCCCGGGACACAATAATTCACCCCTCCACTTT. Protein product: CASSQIPGHNNSPLHF.

This clone has only one observation. The V gene is TRBV12-5, the J gene TRBJ2-7, with D possibly matching TRBD1 (6 bases). The V gene's germline CDR1 is LGHNT and CDR2 FRNRAP. The CDR3 extends over 12 amino acids. Trimming removed 6 bases at V and 3 bases at J, with 9 bases between. The DNA of the CDR3 is TGTGCTAGTGGGGACAGTTTCTACGAGCAGTACTTC. Amino acid sequence: CASGDSFYEQYF.

The rearrangement links TRBV28 to TRBJ1-2, with D perhaps TRBD1 (6 bases). Deletions cut 6 bases from V and 5 bases from J, with 13 bases between. The CDR3 covers 13 residues. CDR1 is MDHEN, CDR2 SYDVKM, per germline. The CDR3 DNA follows: TGTGCCAGCAGACTGGGACAAGCTTATGGCTACACCTTC. Its translation is CASRLGQAYGYTF.

This rearrangement joins TRBV3-1 (or the pseudogene TRBV3-2) to TRBJ2-7; 10 positions agree with TRBD1. CDR1 LGHDT and CDR2 YNNKEL come from the germline V gene (reference sequence). The CDR3 covers 16 residues. The V gene end was trimmed by 2 bases and the J gene end by 1 base; junction bases not matched to a gene: 5. CDR3 DNA: TGTGCCAGCAGCCAACACCGGGACAGGGGTTCCTACGAGCAGTACTTC. It codes for CASSQHRDRGSYEQYF.

The chain combines TRBV19 with TRBJ1-6; D ambiguous. The CDR3 loop spans 14 amino acids. Germline loops: CDR1 LNHDA, CDR2 SQIVND (reference sequence). The ends were cut back, 2 bases at V and 7 bases at J, with 9 bases in the middle. As DNA, the CDR3 is TGTGCCAGTAGTATAATGGAGGGAAATTCACCCCTCCACTTT. It is translated as CASSIMEGNSPLHF.

This chain connects TRBV3-1 (or the pseudogene TRBV3-2) to TRBJ1-1; 8 bases match TRBD1. After removal of 0 bases from V and 5 bases from J, the junction contained 8 bases not matched to a gene. Germline CDR1 and CDR2: LGHDT and YNNKEL (reference sequence). The CDR3 runs 16 residues. The CDR3: CASSQDPGGGWTEAFF. The CDR3 DNA reads TGTGCCAGCAGCCAAGACCCAGGGGGCGGTTGGACTGAAGCTTTCTTT.

This chain joins TRBV7-2 and TRBJ2-2, with D maybe TRBD1 (5 bases). Trimming pared 6 bases from V and 5 bases from J, leaving 16 bases between. Germline V gene data show CDR1 as SGHTA and CDR2 as FQGNSA. The CDR3 contains 15 residues. The CDR3 is CASRLGGAGTGELFF. The CDR3 nucleotides read TGTGCCAGCAGACTCGGTGGGGCTGGGACCGGGGAGCTGTTTTTT.

CDR3 bases: TGTGCCAGCAGGAATCCCGGATATGGACTCCACGAGCAGTACTTC. It translates to CASRNPGYGLHEQYF. The chain links TRBV6-5 to TRBJ2-7; D is perhaps TRBD2 (5 bases). CDR1 and CDR2 (germline): MNHEY, SVGAGI. Between the trimmed V and J ends, which lost 6 bases and 5 bases, there was a span of 20 bases. The CDR3 spans 15 residues.

The chain uses TRBV25-1 and TRBJ1-1, with 10 bases matching TRBD1. Germline V gene sequence: CDR1 MGHDK, CDR2 SYGVNS. Trimming cost V 5 bases and J 10 bases; bases outside gene matches: 7. The CDR3 is 13 residues long. DNA for the CDR3: TGTGCCAGCAGTCCCCGGGACAGGGGCGTAGCTTTCTTT. Its translation: CASSPRDRGVAFF.

The V gene is TRBV30, the J gene TRBJ2-4; a possible D gene is TRBD2 (7 bases). Looked up from germline, CDR1 is GTSNPN and CDR2 is SVGIG (reference sequence). The length of the CDR3 is 15 residues. V dropped 0 bases and J dropped 6 bases, with 15 bases sitting between them. The DNA of the CDR3 is TGTGCCTGGAGTGTAACCGCGGGGGCCGGAAACATTCAGTACTTC. It encodes CAWSVTAGAGNIQYF.

The V and J genes are TRBV19 and TRBJ1-2; D is perhaps TRBD1 (5 bases). Looked up from germline, CDR1 is LNHDA and CDR2 is SQIVND (reference sequence). The CDR3 is 13 residues long. Trimming left V 4 bases short and J 8 bases short, with 14 bases between. This CDR3 is CASSRFGQEGYTF. For the CDR3, the DNA is TGTGCCAGTAGTAGATTCGGACAAGAGGGCTACACCTTC.

The genes are TRBV29-1 and TRBJ1-1; D is uncertain. The V end was cut by 4 bases, the J end by 5 bases, with 5 bases between. Germline-derived CDR1 and CDR2 are SQVTM and ANQGSEA. The length of the CDR3 is 10 residues. The chain's CDR3 is CSVARTEAFF. The CDR3 nucleotides read TGCAGCGTTGCGCGGACTGAAGCTTTCTTT.

This clone showed up just once. The chain uses TRBV6-1 and TRBJ1-2; D possibly corresponds to TRBD1 (5 bases). CDR1 is MNHNS, CDR2 SASEGT, per germline. CDR3 length: 15 amino acids. The ends were cut back, 1 base at V and 4 bases at J, with 13 bases in the middle. The CDR3 nucleotides read TGTGCCAGCAGTGAAGAAAAAGGGGCCCCCTATGGCTACACCTTC. It translates to CASSEEKGAPYGYTF.

The chain couples TRBV11-2 to TRBJ1-1, with TRBD1 matching over 8 bases. Per the germline V gene, CDR1 is SGHAT and CDR2 is FQNNGV. The CDR3 runs 13 residues. With V trimmed by 3 bases and J by 7 bases, 4 bases remained unmatched. The CDR3, as DNA: TGTGCCAGCAGCTTCAGGGGGCGGGGTGAAGCTTTCTTT. This translates into CASSFRGRGEAFF.

This clone is a singleton in its sample. V usage is TRBV3-1 (or the pseudogene TRBV3-2) and J usage is TRBJ1-3, with 7 bases fitting TRBD1. This CDR3 region has 16 residues. Losses at the gene ends were 1 base for V and 2 bases for J; bases not matched to a gene: 5. Germline V gene data show CDR1 as LGHDT and CDR2 as YNNKEL (reference sequence). The CDR3 DNA sequence: TGTGCCAGCAGCCAAGGGGCGACAGGGACTGGAAACACCATATATTTT. Its translation is CASSQGATGTGNTIYF.

CDR3 bases: TGTGCCAGCAGTTTCAAGGCTAGCGGGAGTTGGTACACCGGGGAGCTGTTTTTT. Translating it yields CASSFKASGSWYTGELFF. The rearrangement uses TRBV27 and TRBJ2-2; 10 nucleotides agree with TRBD2. The CDR3 spans 18 residues. CDR1 and CDR2 from the germline V gene are MNHEY and SMNVEV (reference sequence). V gave up 3 bases and J gave up 3 bases; unmatched junction bases: 10.

V usage is TRBV18 and J usage is TRBJ1-1; 8 positions agree with TRBD1. The germline V gene has CDR1 KGHSH and CDR2 LQKENI. The CDR3 has 15 amino acids. V lost 6 bases to trimming and J lost 0 bases; unmatched junction nucleotides: 6. CDR3 DNA: TGTGCCAGCTCGCTTGGACAGGGCATGAACACTGAAGCTTTCTTT. It translates to CASSLGQGMNTEAFF.

This clone was seen just once. The chain joins TRBV7-8 to TRBJ1-1, with 9 bases fitting TRBD1. The CDR3 totals 17 residues. Losses at the gene ends were 5 bases for V and 0 bases for J; bases not matched to a gene: 10. Germline assignment: CDR1 SGHVS and CDR2 FQNEAQ. The CDR3: CASSPRDRARLNTEAFF. CDR3 in DNA: TGTGCCAGCAGCCCTCGGGACAGGGCCCGATTGAACACTGAAGCTTTCTTT.

The chain couples TRBV27 to TRBJ1-2, with 11 bases aligning to TRBD1. The CDR3 is 17 amino acids. The junction had 12 bases not matched to a gene; V was cut back by 5 bases and J by 4 bases. Germline V gene sequence: CDR1 MNHEY, CDR2 SMNVEV (reference sequence). The CDR3 nucleotides are TGTGCCAGCAGTCCATACGGACAGGGGGCGCTTCCCTATGGCTACACCTTC. Encoded protein: CASSPYGQGALPYGYTF.

This chain uses TRBV4-1 with TRBJ1-5; the match to TRBD1 covers 9 bases. The CDR3 has 16 amino acids. With 4 bases clipped from V and 4 bases from J, the junction kept 8 bases outside the gene matches. The germline V gene has CDR1 MGHRA and CDR2 YSYEKL. The CDR3 bases are TGCGCCAGCAGCCTGTTAGCGGGACAGGGAAATCAGCCCCAGCATTTT. This translates into CASSLLAGQGNQPQHF.

This clone was seen only once. The chain joins TRBV28 to TRBJ1-5, with unresolved D. V lost 8 bases and J lost 0, with 14 bases in between. The CDR3 runs to 15 residues. The germline gives CDR1 MDHEN, CDR2 SYDVKM. In DNA, the CDR3 is TGTGCCAGCGGTAGGACTGACGCTAGCAATCAGCCCCAGCATTTT. Translated, it gives CASGRTDASNQPQHF. Looking up the rest from reference TRBV28 and TRBJ1-5 gives the full variable domain: DVKVTQSSRYLVKRTGEKVFLECVQDMDHENMFWYRQDPGLGLRLIYFSYDVKMKEKGDIPEGYSVSREKKERFSLILESASTNQTSMYLCASGRTDASNQPQHFGDGTRLSIL.

This clone was counted a few times. The sample holds other DNA sequences that translate to the same CDR3. V and J are TRBV11-2 and TRBJ2-5; possibly TRBD1 for D (6 bases). Trimming shortened V by 1 base and J by 5 bases, and 14 bases separated the two germline ends. The CDR3 covers 15 residues. Germline CDR1 SGHAT, CDR2 FQNNGV. The CDR3 spells CASSLVGQGTETQYF. Here the CDR3 DNA reads TGTGCCAGCAGCTTAGTTGGGCAGGGGACGGAGACCCAGTACTTC.

The chain is built from TRBV4-3 and TRBJ2-2; D possibly corresponds to TRBD1 (5 bases). V was shortened by 0 bases and J by 0 bases, with 23 bases between the two germline ends. The CDR3 spans 21 residues. The germline CDR1 and CDR2 sequences are LGHNA and YSLEER. The CDR3 nucleotides read TGCGCCAGCAGCCAAGATCGGCCAGGGCGCGCCAGGTACTCGAACACCGGGGAGCTGTTTTTT. Its protein product is CASSQDRPGRARYSNTGELFF.

This sequence joins TRBV3-1 (or the pseudogene TRBV3-2) and TRBJ1-1, with D perhaps TRBD1 (5 bases). Germline V gives CDR1 LGHDT, CDR2 YNNKEL (reference sequence). The V end was cut by 4 bases, the J end by 3 bases, with 18 bases between. The CDR3 length is 16 residues. The CDR3 nucleotides read TGTGCCAGCAGCCCCCGGACAATAACGGCGGACACTGAAGCTTTCTTT. Translation: CASSPRTITADTEAFF.

The gene calls are TRBV3-1 (or the pseudogene TRBV3-2) and TRBJ2-7, with D tentatively TRBD1 (6 bases). Germline CDR1 LGHDT, CDR2 YNNKEL (reference sequence). The CDR3 loop spans 12 amino acids. V dropped 5 bases and J dropped 4 bases, with 9 bases sitting between them. The CDR3 DNA reads TGTGCCAGCAGCTCAGGGGTATACGAGCAGTACTTC. Protein: CASSSGVYEQYF.

The V call is TRBV2, the J call TRBJ1-1; D call uncertain. Germline lookup yields CDR1 SNHLY and CDR2 FYNNEI. The CDR3 sequence is 13 residues long. V lost 9 bases to trimming and J lost 1 base, with 12 bases between them. As DNA, the CDR3 is TGTGCCAGTACCGGTTCTAGGAACACTGAAGCTTTCTTT. Protein sequence: CASTGSRNTEAFF.